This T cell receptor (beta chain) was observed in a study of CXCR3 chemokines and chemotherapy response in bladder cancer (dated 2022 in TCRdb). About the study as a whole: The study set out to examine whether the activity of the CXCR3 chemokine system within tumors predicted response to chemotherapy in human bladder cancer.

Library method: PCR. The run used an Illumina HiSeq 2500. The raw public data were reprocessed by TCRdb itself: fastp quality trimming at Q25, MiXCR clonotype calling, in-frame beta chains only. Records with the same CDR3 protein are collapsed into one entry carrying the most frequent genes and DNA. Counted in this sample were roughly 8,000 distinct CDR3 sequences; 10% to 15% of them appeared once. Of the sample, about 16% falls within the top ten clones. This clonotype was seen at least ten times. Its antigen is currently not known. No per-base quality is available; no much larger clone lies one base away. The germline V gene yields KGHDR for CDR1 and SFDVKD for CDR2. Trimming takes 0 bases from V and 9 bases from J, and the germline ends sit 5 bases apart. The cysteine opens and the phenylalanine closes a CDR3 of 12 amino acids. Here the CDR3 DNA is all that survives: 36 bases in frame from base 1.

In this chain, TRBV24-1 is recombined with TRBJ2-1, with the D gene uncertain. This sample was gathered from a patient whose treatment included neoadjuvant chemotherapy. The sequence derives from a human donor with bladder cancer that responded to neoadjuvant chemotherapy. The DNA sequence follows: TGTGCCACCAGTGATTTGACCGGTGAGCAGTTCTTC. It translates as CATSDLTGEQFF.